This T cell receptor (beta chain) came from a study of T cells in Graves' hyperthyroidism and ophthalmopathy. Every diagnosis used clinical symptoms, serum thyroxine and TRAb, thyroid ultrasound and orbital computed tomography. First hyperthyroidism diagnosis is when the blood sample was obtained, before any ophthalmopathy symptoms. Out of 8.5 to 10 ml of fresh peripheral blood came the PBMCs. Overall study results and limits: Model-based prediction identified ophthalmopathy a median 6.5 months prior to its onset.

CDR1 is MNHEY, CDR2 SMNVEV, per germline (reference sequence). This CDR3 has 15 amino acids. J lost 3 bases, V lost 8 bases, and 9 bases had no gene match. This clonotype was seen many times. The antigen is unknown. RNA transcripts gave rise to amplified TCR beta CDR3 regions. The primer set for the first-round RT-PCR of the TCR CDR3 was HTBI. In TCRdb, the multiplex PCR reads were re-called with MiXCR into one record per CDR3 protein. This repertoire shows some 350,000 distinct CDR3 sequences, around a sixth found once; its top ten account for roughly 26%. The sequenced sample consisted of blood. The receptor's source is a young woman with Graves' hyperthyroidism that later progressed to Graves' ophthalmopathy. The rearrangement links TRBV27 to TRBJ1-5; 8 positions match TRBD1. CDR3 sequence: CASSTGVVDNQPQHF. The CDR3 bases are TGTGCCAGCTCGACAGGGGTAGTGGACAATCAGCCCCAGCATTTT.